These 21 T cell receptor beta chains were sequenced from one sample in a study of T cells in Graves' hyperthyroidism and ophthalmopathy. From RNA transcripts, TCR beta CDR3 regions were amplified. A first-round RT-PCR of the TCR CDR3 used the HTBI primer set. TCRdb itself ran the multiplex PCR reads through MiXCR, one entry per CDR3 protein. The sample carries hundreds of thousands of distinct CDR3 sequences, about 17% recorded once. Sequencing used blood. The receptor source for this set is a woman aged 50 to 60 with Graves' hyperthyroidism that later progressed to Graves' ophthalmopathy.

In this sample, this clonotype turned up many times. CDR3 DNA: TGTGCCAGCAGCCCGGACAGGGTACGGCAGCCCCAGCATTTT. Protein: CASSPDRVRQPQHF. The chain carries TRBV7-8 and TRBJ1-5, with 8 bases matching TRBD1. CDR1 and CDR2 from the germline V gene are SGHVS and FQNEAQ. The CDR3 is 14 amino acids. The ends lost 5 bases at V and 7 bases at J; junction bases unmatched: 7.

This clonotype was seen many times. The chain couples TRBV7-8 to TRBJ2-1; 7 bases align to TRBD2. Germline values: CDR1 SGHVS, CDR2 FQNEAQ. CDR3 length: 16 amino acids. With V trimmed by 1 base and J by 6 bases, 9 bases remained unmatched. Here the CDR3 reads CASSLVSGGTSNEQFF. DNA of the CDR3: TGTGCCAGCAGCTTAGTATCCGGGGGGACCTCCAATGAGCAGTTCTTC.

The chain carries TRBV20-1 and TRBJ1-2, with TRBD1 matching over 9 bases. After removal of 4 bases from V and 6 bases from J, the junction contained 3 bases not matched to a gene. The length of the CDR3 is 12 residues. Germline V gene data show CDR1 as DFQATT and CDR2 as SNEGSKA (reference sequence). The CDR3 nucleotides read TGCAGTGCTAACAGGGGGCTGGATGGCTACACCTTC. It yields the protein CSANRGLDGYTF.

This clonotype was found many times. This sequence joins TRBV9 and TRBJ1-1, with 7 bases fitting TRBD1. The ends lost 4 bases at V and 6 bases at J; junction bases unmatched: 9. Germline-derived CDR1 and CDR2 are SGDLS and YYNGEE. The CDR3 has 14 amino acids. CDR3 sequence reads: CASSLTGQEAEAFF. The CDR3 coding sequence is TGTGCCAGCAGCCTAACAGGACAGGAGGCTGAAGCTTTCTTT. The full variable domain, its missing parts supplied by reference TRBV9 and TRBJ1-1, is DSGVTQTPKHLITATGQRVTLRCSPRSGDLSVYWYQQSLDQGLQFLIQYYNGEERAKGNILERFSAQQFPDLHSELNLSSLELGDSALYFCASSLTGQEAEAFFGQGTRLTVV.

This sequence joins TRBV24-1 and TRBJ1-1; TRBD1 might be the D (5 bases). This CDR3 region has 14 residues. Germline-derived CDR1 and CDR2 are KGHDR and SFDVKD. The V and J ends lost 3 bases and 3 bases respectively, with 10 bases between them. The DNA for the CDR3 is TGTGCCACCAGTGATAGCGGGGCCTACACTGAAGCTTTCTTT. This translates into CATSDSGAYTEAFF.

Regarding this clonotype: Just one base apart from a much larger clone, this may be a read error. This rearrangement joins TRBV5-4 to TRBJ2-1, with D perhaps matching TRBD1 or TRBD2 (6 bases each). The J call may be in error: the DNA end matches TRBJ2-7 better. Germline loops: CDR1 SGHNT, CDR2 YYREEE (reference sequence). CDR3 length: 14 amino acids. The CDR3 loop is CASSRPEGGNEQYF. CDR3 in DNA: TGTGCCAGCAGCAGACCGGAGGGGGGAAATGAGCAGTACTTC.

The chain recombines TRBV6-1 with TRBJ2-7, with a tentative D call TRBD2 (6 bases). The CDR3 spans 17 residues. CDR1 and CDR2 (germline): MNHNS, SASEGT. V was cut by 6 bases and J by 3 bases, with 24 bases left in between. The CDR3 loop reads CASSRRPGLGLFYEQYF. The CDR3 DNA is TGTGCCAGCAGCAGACGACCGGGACTTGGCCTATTCTACGAGCAGTACTTC.

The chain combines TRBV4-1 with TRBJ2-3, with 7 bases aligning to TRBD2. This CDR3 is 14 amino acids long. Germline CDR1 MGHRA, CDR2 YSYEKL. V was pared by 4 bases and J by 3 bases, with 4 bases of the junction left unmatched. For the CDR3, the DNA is TGCGCCAGCAGCCTTTATAGCGGGACAGATACGCAGTATTTT. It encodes CASSLYSGTDTQYF.

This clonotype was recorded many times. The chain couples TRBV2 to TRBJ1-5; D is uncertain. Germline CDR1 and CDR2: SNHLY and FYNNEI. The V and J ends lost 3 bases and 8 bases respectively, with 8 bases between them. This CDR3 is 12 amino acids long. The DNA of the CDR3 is TGTGCCAGCAGTGATCTCCTTGAGCCCCAGCATTTT. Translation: CASSDLLEPQHF.

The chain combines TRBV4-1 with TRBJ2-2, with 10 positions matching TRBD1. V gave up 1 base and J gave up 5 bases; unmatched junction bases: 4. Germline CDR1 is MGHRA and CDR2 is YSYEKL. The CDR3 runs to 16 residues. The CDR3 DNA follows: TGCGCCAGCAGCCAAGGGACAGGGGGACGTACCGGGGAGCTGTTTTTT. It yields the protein CASSQGTGGRTGELFF.

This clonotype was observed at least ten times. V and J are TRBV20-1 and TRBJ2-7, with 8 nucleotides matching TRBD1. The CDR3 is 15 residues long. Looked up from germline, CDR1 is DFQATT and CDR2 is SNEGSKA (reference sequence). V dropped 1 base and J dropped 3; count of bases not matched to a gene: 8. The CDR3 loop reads CSARGPTGDVYEQYF. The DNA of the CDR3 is TGCAGTGCTAGAGGGCCGACAGGGGACGTCTACGAGCAGTACTTC.

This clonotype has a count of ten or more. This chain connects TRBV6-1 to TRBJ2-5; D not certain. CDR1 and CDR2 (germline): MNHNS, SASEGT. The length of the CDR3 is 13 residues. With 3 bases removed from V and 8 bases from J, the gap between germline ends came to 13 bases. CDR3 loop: CASSDGSINTQYF. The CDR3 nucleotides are TGTGCCAGCAGTGATGGGTCCATCAATACCCAGTACTTC.

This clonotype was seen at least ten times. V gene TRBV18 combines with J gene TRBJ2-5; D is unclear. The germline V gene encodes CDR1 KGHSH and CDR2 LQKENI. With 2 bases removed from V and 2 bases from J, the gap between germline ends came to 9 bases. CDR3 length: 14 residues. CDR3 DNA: TGTGCCAGCTCACCATCCGGAATACAAGAGACCCAGTACTTC. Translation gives CASSPSGIQETQYF.

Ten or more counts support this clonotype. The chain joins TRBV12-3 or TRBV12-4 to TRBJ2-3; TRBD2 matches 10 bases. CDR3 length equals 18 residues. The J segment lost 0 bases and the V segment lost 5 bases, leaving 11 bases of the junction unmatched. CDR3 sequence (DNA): TGTGCCAGCAGTCCCCGGGGTAGCGGGGGGTCTAGCACAGATACGCAGTATTTT. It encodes CASSPRGSGGSSTDTQYF.

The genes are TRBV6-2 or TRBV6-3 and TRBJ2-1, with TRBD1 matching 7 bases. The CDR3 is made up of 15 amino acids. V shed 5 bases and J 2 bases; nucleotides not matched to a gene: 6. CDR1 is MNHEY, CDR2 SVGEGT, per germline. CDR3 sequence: CASSDRQGPYNEQFF. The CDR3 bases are TGTGCCAGCAGTGATCGACAGGGCCCCTACAATGAGCAGTTCTTC.

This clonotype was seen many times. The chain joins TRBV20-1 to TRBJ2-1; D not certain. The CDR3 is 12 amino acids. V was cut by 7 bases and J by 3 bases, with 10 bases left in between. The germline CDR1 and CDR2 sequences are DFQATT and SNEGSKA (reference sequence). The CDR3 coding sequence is TGCAGTGTCGGTAAGGGCTACAATGAGCAGTTCTTC. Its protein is CSVGKGYNEQFF.

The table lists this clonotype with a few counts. CDR3 loop: CASSLDRDRENNEQFF. The CDR3 DNA reads as TGTGCCAGCAGCTTAGACCGGGACAGGGAAAACAATGAGCAGTTCTTC. The rearrangement uses TRBV7-3 and TRBJ2-1, with 9 bases that match TRBD1. Germline V lookup: CDR1 SGHTA, CDR2 FQGTGA. The CDR3 extends over 16 amino acids. V was clipped by 2 bases and J by 5 bases; unmatched bases: 7.

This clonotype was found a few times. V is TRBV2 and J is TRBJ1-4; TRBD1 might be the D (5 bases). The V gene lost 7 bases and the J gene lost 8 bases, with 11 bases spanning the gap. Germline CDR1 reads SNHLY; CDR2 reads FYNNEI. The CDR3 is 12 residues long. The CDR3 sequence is CASTLQGEKLFF. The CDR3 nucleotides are TGTGCCAGCACCCTCCAGGGAGAAAAACTGTTTTTT.

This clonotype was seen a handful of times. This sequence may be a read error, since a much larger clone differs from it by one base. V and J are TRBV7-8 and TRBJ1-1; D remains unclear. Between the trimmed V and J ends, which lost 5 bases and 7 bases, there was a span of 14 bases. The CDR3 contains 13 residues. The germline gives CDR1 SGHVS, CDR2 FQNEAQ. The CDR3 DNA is TGTGCCAGCAGCCCCAATAAGGGCATTGAAGCTTTCTTT. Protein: CASSPNKGIEAFF.

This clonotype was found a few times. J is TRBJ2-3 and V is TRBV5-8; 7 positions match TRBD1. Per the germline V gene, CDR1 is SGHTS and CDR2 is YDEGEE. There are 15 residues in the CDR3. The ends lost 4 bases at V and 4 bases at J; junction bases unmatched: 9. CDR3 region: CASSTGQRPPDTQYF. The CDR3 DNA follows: TGTGCCAGCAGCACGGGACAGCGCCCCCCAGATACGCAGTATTTT.

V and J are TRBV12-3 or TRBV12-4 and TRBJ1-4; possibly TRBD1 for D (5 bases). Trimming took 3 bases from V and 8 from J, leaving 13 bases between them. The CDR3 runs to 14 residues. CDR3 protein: CASSFYGEGEKLFF. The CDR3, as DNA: TGTGCCAGCAGTTTTTACGGTGAGGGGGAAAAACTGTTTTTT.